This is a list of T cell receptor beta chains from one sample in a study of blood T cell repertoires in COVID-19. Using immunoSEQ multiplex PCR, the repertoire was profiled, and TCRdb retains in-frame clones only, with some absent. Altogether roughly 46,000 clones are present, 80% to 90% being singletons, with the ten largest covering around a sixth. The sequenced material came from peripheral blood. These receptors were taken from a human donor in a cohort sampled during active COVID-19. The CDR3 runs from the conserved cysteine through the conserved F or W.

V gene	CDR3 protein
TRBV30	CAWSVSGGSYEQYF
TRBV5-6	CASSFGQGVTEAFF
TRBV4-1	CASSHRLLAGGTYEQYF
TRBV7-6	CASSSRGADNSPLHF
TRBV10-2	CASINSGGTDTQYF
TRBV19	CASSPNTGNTEAFF
TRBV14	CASSHRGRGQFF
TRBV7-8	CASSHLTGSYEQYF
TRBV11-1	CASRVGTGPYEQYF
TRBV30	CAWEQGAGDTEAFF
TRBV6-2/TRBV6-3	CASSYLAGATYEQYF
TRBV24-1	CATSDCTPGNPYEQYF
TRBV5-4	CASSAPGSSVNSPLHF
TRBV7-2	CASSSGQEQYF
TRBV7-6	CASSPPSGGAYEQFF
TRBV27	CASSLGQVPEYEQYF
TRBV3-1/TRBV3-2	CASSQNPGKLVEQYF
TRBV4-1	CASSQGPLAAIPFEQYF
TRBV7-2	CASSRPGETQYF
TRBV7-3	CASSTQGDEQFF
TRBV14	CASSQVGWSYEQYF
TRBV3-1/TRBV3-2	CASSQGRGSDEQYF
TRBV10-3	CAISVLAGGATSSEQYF
TRBV9	CASSDRDYSYEQYF
TRBV9	CASSGGGAGQPQHF